This record covers a single TCR beta chain. The sample comes from a study of blood T cell repertoires in COVID-19. In the study overall: Material from acute and convalescent COVID-19 was sourced from the United States, Italy and Spain. Sources were T cells, B-cell-depleted T cells, or PBMCs; the material itself was cDNA or gDNA.

CDR1 LNHDA and CDR2 SQIVND come from the germline V gene (reference sequence). The length of the CDR3 is 14 residues. The ends lost 2 bases at V and 2 bases at J; junction bases unmatched: 1. Per the study methods: Amplification of reference gene primers was used by the study to estimate nucleated cell counts. The repertoire was sequenced with immunoSEQ multiplex PCR; TCRdb's copy has only in-frame clones and lacks some. D and trimming come from the DNA, and the V and J calls and clone size come from that table. The table includes approximately 250,000 clones, 84% detected once. This TCR derives from a human donor in a cohort sampled during active COVID-19. This chain uses TRBV19 with TRBJ2-3, with 7 bases aligning to TRBD1. Material: peripheral blood. This chain's CDR3 is CASSITGDTDTQYF. CDR3 DNA sequence: TGTGCCAGTAGTATAACAGGGGACACAGATACGCAGTATTTT.